This T cell receptor (beta chain) is drawn from a study of Ad26.COV2.S vaccination and SARS-CoV-2 variants. Whole-study results and caveats: Placebo recipients had lower spike-specific TCR breadth than vaccine recipients.

Measured with immunoSEQ multiplex PCR; TCRdb has only the in-frame clones, and not every one. The sample has around 450,000 clones; 88% are singletons. This sample's treatment: some 20 received Ad26.COV2.S at low or high dose, single or two shots; five or six received placebo; per-sample allocation not given. Day 63 after the first injection of vaccine or placebo was the sampling time. Turning to this clone: What it binds is unknown.

The CDR3 totals 14 residues. V dropped 3 bases and J dropped 4 bases, with 10 bases sitting between them. Germline-derived CDR1 and CDR2 are ENHRY and SYGVKD. The source of this sequence is a person aged 18-60 years who received the Ad26.COV2.S COVID-19 vaccine or a placebo. This material consisted of peripheral blood, taken in a trial of Ad26.COV2.S vaccine versus placebo. The genes are TRBV10-3 and TRBJ1-3; D remains unclear. DNA of the CDR3: TGTGCCATCAGTGACGGGGTTTCAGGAAACACCATATATTTT. Translation gives CAISDGVSGNTIYF.